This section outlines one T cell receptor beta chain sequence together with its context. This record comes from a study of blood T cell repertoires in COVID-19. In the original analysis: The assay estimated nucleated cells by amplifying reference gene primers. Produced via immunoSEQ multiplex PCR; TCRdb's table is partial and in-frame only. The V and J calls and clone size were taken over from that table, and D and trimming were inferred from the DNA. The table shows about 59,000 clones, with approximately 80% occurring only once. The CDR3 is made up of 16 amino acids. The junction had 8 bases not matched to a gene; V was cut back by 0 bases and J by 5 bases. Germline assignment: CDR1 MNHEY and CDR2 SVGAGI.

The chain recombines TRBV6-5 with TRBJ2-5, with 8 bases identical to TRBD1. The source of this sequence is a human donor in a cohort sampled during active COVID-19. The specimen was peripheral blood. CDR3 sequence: CASSYSDRVPTETQYF. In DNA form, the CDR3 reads TGTGCCAGCAGTTACTCGGACAGGGTGCCTACGGAGACCCAGTACTTC.